This TCR beta chain was documented in a study of cytomegalovirus exposure and HLA in healthy donors. Points from the study as a whole: It was found in a later analysis that first-cohort TCR clusters tended to co-occur in the 100 to 150 validation repertoires. Researchers counted about 150 TCR beta chains as cytomegalovirus-associated.

A word on this clone: The target antigen is unknown.

Sequencing was performed with immunoSEQ multiplex PCR; in TCRdb, only in-frame clones are kept and a portion is missing. The profile covers approximately 210,000 clones, with 86% appearing a single time and more than 1.4% taken by the ten largest. V was clipped by 1 base and J by 0 bases, with 6 bases between them. CDR1 and CDR2 (germline): SGHDN, FVKESK. This CDR3 is 14 amino acids long. J is TRBJ1-2 and V is TRBV14; D uncertain. The sample was PBMCs. The sequence came from a woman aged 18-29 years in good health and CMV-seronegative. The CDR3 reads CASSQAGSNYGYTF. The CDR3 nucleotides are TGTGCCAGCAGCCAAGCAGGCTCTAACTATGGCTACACCTTC.